The rows below give T cell receptor beta chains drawn from one sample of a study of regulatory T cells in long-lasting Graves disease. MiXCR, applied by TCRdb to the multiplex PCR reads, yields one record per CDR3 protein. The data contain 350,000 to 550,000 distinct CDR3 sequences, 14% of them singletons. The data were also submitted as part of a second study, on T cells in Graves' hyperthyroidism and ophthalmopathy.

Sequencing was performed on peripheral blood mononuclear cells (PBMCs), taken at new diagnosis, from a patient treated with antithyroid drugs. The receptors derive from a woman between 50 and 59 years old with Graves disease. Both conserved end residues are part of each CDR3. Each record gives: J gene, V gene, D gene, clone size, CDR3 protein, CDR3 DNA. The D gene is left open where the match is weak. Some rows have no size entry. The others give once, few or many, or a class for an expanded clone.

TRBJ2-2 | TRBV5-1 | TRBD1 | - | CASTRQGETGELFF | TGCGCCAGCACCCGACAGGGGGAAACCGGGGAGCTGTTTTTT
TRBJ1-2 | TRBV5-1 | - | many | CASSDGGRGGFGYTF | TGCGCCAGCAGCGACGGGGGACGAGGGGGATTCGGCTACACCTTC
TRBJ1-1 | TRBV7-2 | - | many | CASSFRTLGFQEAFF | TGTGCCAGCAGCTTTCGGACCCTGGGATTCCAGGAAGCTTTCTTT
TRBJ1-3 | TRBV18 | - | - | CASSPPSESGNTIYF | TGTGCCAGCTCACCTCCCTCCGAATCGGGAAACACCATATATTTT
TRBJ2-5 | TRBV12-3/TRBV12-4 | TRBD1 | many | CASSQETGAGETQYF | TGTGCCAGCAGTCAAGAGACAGGGGCAGGGGAGACCCAGTACTTC
TRBJ2-7 | TRBV28 | - | many | CATTSSSAYEQYF | TGTGCCACCACGTCTAGCAGCGCCTACGAGCAGTACTTC
TRBJ1-1 | TRBV15 | - | - | CATSRVQGMNTEAFF | TGTGCCACCAGCAGAGTTCAGGGGATGAACACTGAAGCTTTCTTT
TRBJ2-7 | TRBV12-3/TRBV12-4 | - | few | CASSSQWGASVHEQYF | TGTGCCAGCAGTTCACAATGGGGTGCTAGCGTCCACGAGCAGTACTTC
TRBJ2-7 | TRBV29-1 | TRBD1 | many | CSVRTGRASYEQYF | TGCAGCGTTAGGACAGGTAGAGCGTCCTACGAGCAGTACTTC
TRBJ2-1 | TRBV4-1 | - | - | CASSQGQGVNNEQFF | TGCGCCAGCAGCCAAGGGCAGGGCGTGAACAATGAGCAGTTCTTC
TRBJ2-5 | TRBV5-4 | - | few | CASSLVHQGETQYF | TGTGCCAGCAGCTTGGTCCATCAGGGAGAGACCCAGTACTTC
TRBJ2-7 | TRBV5-1 | TRBD2 | many | CASSLAARTSGSKRYEQYF | TGCGCCAGCAGCTTGGCCGCACGGACTAGCGGGAGCAAGAGATACGAGCAGTACTTC
TRBJ1-1 | TRBV7-8 | - | many | CASNPIRGGKKNTEAFF | TGTGCCAGCAACCCCATACGGGGGGGTAAGAAGAACACTGAAGCTTTCTTT
TRBJ2-3 | TRBV29-1 | - | - | CSVLTLEIGTDTQYF | TGCAGCGTTCTGACTCTAGAAATCGGCACAGATACGCAGTATTTT
TRBJ2-5 | TRBV11-2 | TRBD1 | - | CASSFRQGTETQYF | TGTGCCAGCAGCTTCCGACAGGGTACAGAGACCCAGTACTTC
TRBJ2-7 | TRBV2 | TRBD2 | many | CASSEYGGAGGFYEQYF | TGTGCCAGCAGTGAATACGGGGGGGCGGGAGGATTCTACGAGCAGTACTTC
TRBJ2-2 | TRBV12-3/TRBV12-4 | TRBD1 | many | CASRGTVNTGELFF | TGTGCCAGCAGGGGGACAGTAAACACCGGGGAGCTGTTTTTT
TRBJ2-2 | TRBV7-6 | - | - | CASSLVGSHTGELFF | TGTGCCAGCAGCTTAGTCGGCAGCCACACCGGGGAGCTGTTTTTT
TRBJ1-5 | TRBV25-1 | - | - | CASSEFYINAQPQHF | TGTGCCAGCAGTGAATTTTATATCAATGCTCAGCCCCAGCATTTT
TRBJ2-5 | TRBV7-3 | - | many | CARNFDRQETQYF | TGTGCCAGGAACTTCGATAGACAAGAGACCCAGTACTTC
TRBJ1-6 | TRBV5-1 | - | once | CASSSTEFNSPLHF | TGCGCCAGCAGTTCGACAGAATTCAATTCACCCCTCCACTTT
TRBJ1-2 | TRBV7-9 | - | - | CASSPQGPYGYTF | TGTGCCAGCAGCCCCCAGGGTCCCTATGGCTACACCTTC
TRBJ2-1 | TRBV20-1 | - | many | CSAIGLLHFNEQFF | TGCAGTGCTATCGGACTCCTACACTTCAATGAGCAGTTCTTC
TRBJ2-3 | TRBV27 | TRBD2 | many | CASSGSGSYKQYF | TGTGCCAGCAGTGGTAGCGGGAGTTATAAGCAGTATTTT
TRBJ2-7 | TRBV9 | - | many | CASSPGQTSSYEQYF | TGTGCCAGCAGCCCCGGACAGACGAGCTCCTACGAGCAGTACTTC
TRBJ2-3 | TRBV11-2 | - | many | CASNLGTDTQYF | TGTGCCAGCAACTTAGGGACAGATACGCAGTATTTT
TRBJ1-1 | TRBV11-2 | - | few | CASSLFSLEREAFF | TGTGCCAGCAGCTTATTCTCCTTAGAACGTGAAGCTTTCTTT
TRBJ2-1 | TRBV28 | TRBD2 | many | CASSSPISGRVYEQFF | TGTGCCAGCAGTTCCCCCATATCCGGGAGGGTGTATGAGCAGTTCTTC
TRBJ1-1 | TRBV5-1 | - | few | CASSIRGQTEAFF | TGCGCCAGCAGCATCAGGGGCCAAACTGAAGCTTTCTTC
TRBJ2-1 | TRBV12-3/TRBV12-4 | TRBD2 | many | CASSTSGRAYNEQFF | TGTGCCAGCAGTACAAGCGGGAGAGCTTACAATGAGCAGTTCTTC
TRBJ1-3 | TRBV12-3/TRBV12-4 | - | many | CASRQSSGNTIYF | TGTGCCAGCAGACAGAGCTCTGGAAACACCATATATTTT
TRBJ2-5 | TRBV28 | - | many | CASSPSTQETQYF | TGTGCCAGCAGTCCTAGCACCCAAGAGACCCAGTACTTC
TRBJ2-2 | TRBV6-6 | - | - | CASSYSPTGELFF | TGTGCCAGCAGTTACTCGCCCACCGGGGAGCTGTTTTTT